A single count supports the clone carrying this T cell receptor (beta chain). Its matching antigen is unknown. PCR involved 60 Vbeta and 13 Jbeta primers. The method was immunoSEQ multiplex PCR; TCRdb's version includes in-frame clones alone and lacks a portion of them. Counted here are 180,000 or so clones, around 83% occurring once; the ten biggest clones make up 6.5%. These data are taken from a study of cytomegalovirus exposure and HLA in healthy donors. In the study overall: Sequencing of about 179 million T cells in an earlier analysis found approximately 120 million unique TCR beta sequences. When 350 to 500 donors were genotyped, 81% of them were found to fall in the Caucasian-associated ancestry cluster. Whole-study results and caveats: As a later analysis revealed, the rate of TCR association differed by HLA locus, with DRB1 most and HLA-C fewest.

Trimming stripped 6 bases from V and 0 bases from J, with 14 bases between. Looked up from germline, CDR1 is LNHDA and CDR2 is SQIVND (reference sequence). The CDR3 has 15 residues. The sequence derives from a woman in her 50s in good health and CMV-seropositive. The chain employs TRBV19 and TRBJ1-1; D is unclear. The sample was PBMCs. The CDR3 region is CASSPETRMNTEAFF. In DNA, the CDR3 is TGTGCCAGTAGCCCTGAGACACGGATGAACACTGAAGCTTTCTTT.